This T cell receptor beta chain was recorded in a study of shared clonotypes between healthy human individuals. Study results and limitations: The sole specimen, blood, was sampled, and tissue repertoires likely differ. It was anticipated that sequencing depth would influence how many clonotypes donors shared.

Only in-frame clones appear in the TCRdb table, and some are missing; sequencing was by immunoSEQ multiplex PCR. The table lists roughly 2,000,000 clones, around 93% of them singletons. To note about this clone: Its antigen is as yet unknown.

Positively selected for CCR7, the CD45RO-negative cells used as naive CD8 cells excluded terminally differentiated effector memory CD45RA+ cells. Healthy adults negative for HIV, lacking recent acute infections or vaccinations, served as donors. Caucasian adults residing in Nashville, Tennessee made up all the donors. This CDR3 is 18 amino acids long. Per the germline V gene, CDR1 is SEHNR and CDR2 is FQNEAQ (reference sequence). Trimming took 4 bases from V and 0 from J; bases not matched to a gene: 10. This rearrangement joins TRBV7-9 to TRBJ2-3, with 10 nucleotides matching TRBD1. This clonotype originated in a man between 18 and 29 years old in good health. Some clones in this sample may be carry-over from other donors' samples. Sequencing was performed on naive CD8+ T cells from PBMCs. CDR3 loop: CASSSPTGGVPSTDTQYF. For the CDR3, the DNA is TGTGCCAGCAGCTCACCGACAGGGGGCGTACCTAGCACAGATACGCAGTATTTT.